This T cell receptor beta chain is drawn from a study of blood T cell repertoires in COVID-19. The wider study: PBMCs, B-cell-depleted T cells, or T cells were the source of the cDNA or gDNA that made up the material.

Sequencing used immunoSEQ multiplex PCR; TCRdb keeps in-frame clones, though not all of them. Of some 100,000 clones listed, approximately 79% were seen once; the top ten hold just under 4%. Germline assignment: CDR1 SGHRS and CDR2 YFSETQ. The CDR3 consists of 16 residues. Trimming removed 0 bases from V and 2 bases from J, with 13 bases in between. The sample comprised peripheral blood. The TCR was taken from a man in his sixties or seventies with COVID-19, enrolled during active disease. The rearrangement joins TRBV5-1 to TRBJ2-3; D is unclear. CDR3 DNA: TGCGCCAGCAGCTTGGGGTCGAGTAGTTCCACAGATACGCAGTATTTT. This gives the protein CASSLGSSSSTDTQYF.